Following are 13 T cell receptor beta chains from one sample sequenced in a study of T cells in Graves' hyperthyroidism and ophthalmopathy. Amplified regions were TCR beta CDR3 sequences from RNA transcripts. The TCR CDR3 first-round RT-PCR relied on the HTBI primer set. TCRdb recomputed calls from the multiplex PCR reads with MiXCR, one row per CDR3 protein. The data show 600,000 or so distinct CDR3 sequences, with about 14% seen just once and approximately 12% held by the top ten. Sequenced sample: blood. Every receptor here comes from a woman in her 50s with Graves' ophthalmopathy.

In its sample, this clonotype was seen many times. The chain joins TRBV3-1 to TRBJ1-2; 7 bases are a match to TRBD1. The V gene's germline CDR1 is LGHDT and CDR2 YNNKEL (reference sequence). V gave up 5 bases and J gave up 7 bases; unmatched junction bases: 13. The CDR3 loop spans 15 amino acids. This CDR3 is CASSSRIQGLGGYTF. The CDR3 DNA is TGTGCCAGCAGCTCTCGGATACAGGGGTTGGGTGGCTACACCTTC.

The chain links TRBV18 to TRBJ1-4, with D unresolved. CDR1 KGHSH and CDR2 LQKENI come from the germline V gene. This CDR3 is built from 18 residues. With 6 bases removed from V and 0 bases from J, the gap between germline ends came to 20 bases. CDR3 protein: CASSAITARITTNEKLFF. The CDR3 coding sequence is TGTGCCAGCTCCGCCATTACAGCCAGGATTACAACTAATGAAAAACTGTTTTTT.

The chain recombines TRBV5-1 with TRBJ2-7, with TRBD2 matching 12 bases. The CDR3 contains 15 residues. Germline values: CDR1 SGHRS, CDR2 YFSETQ. V shed 6 bases, J shed 3 bases, and the junction held 7 bases outside the gene matches. This CDR3 is CASNLAGGPSYEQYF. The CDR3 DNA is TGCGCCAGCAATCTAGCGGGAGGGCCTAGCTACGAGCAGTACTTC.

This rearrangement joins TRBV5-1 to TRBJ2-3; TRBD2 matches 12 bases. This CDR3 is 17 amino acids long. With V trimmed by 0 bases and J by 6 bases, 8 bases remained unmatched. Germline CDR1 reads SGHRS; CDR2 reads YFSETQ. CDR3: CASSLGGLAGNRDTQYF. The CDR3 nucleotides are TGCGCCAGCAGCTTGGGAGGACTAGCGGGGAATCGGGATACGCAGTATTTT.

With regard to this clonotype: This could be a read error, since a much larger clone is one nucleotide away. The chain carries TRBV10-3 and TRBJ1-5; maybe TRBD1 (5 bases). Germline V gene data show CDR1 as ENHRY and CDR2 as SYGVKD. CDR3 size: 18 residues. V lost 3 bases and J 2 bases, leaving 20 bases between the germline ends. The CDR3 nucleotides are TGTGCCATCAGTGAATCGGCGGCGGGGGGATTGGGCAATCAGCCCCAGCATTTT. Translated: CAISESAAGGLGNQPQHF.

This clonotype was recorded many times. This sequence joins TRBV7-3 and TRBJ2-1; 9 positions match TRBD1. The length of the CDR3 is 16 residues. V lost 1 base and J lost 7; bases outside the gene matches: 8. Germline CDR1 is SGHTA and CDR2 is FQGTGA. CDR3 loop: CASSLKGTGFMNEQFF. The CDR3 DNA reads TGTGCCAGCAGCTTAAAAGGGACAGGGTTTATGAATGAGCAGTTCTTC.

This clonotype was found a few times. V gene TRBV7-9 combines with J gene TRBJ2-2, with a tentative D call TRBD1 (6 bases). The CDR3 has 14 residues. Germline values: CDR1 SEHNR, CDR2 FQNEAQ (reference sequence). V was clipped by 5 bases and J by 3 bases, with 10 bases between them. The CDR3 loop reads CASSVGQYTGELFF. The CDR3 coding sequence is TGTGCCAGCAGCGTGGGACAATACACCGGGGAGCTGTTTTTT.

The sample holds many counts of this clonotype. The chain carries TRBV4-2 and TRBJ2-7, with unresolved D. The CDR3 sequence is 15 residues long. The V end lost 0 bases, the J end lost 3 bases, and 12 bases lay between the germline ends. Germline V gene data show CDR1 as LGHNA and CDR2 as YNFKEQ. CDR3: CASSQEISSYYEQYF. CDR3 nucleotide sequence: TGTGCCAGCAGCCAAGAGATATCCAGTTACTACGAGCAGTACTTC.

This clonotype was seen a few times. This sequence joins TRBV5-1 and TRBJ2-1; TRBD2 agrees at 8 bases. Germline-derived CDR1 and CDR2 are SGHRS and YFSETQ. V shed 2 bases and J 8 bases; nucleotides not matched to a gene: 6. CDR3 length equals 14 residues. The chain's CDR3 is CASSLTGGPDEQFF. The CDR3, as DNA: TGCGCCAGCAGCTTAACGGGAGGGCCCGATGAGCAGTTCTTC.

This clonotype showed up many times. The chain has TRBV11-1 and TRBJ2-5; D call uncertain. V gave up 4 bases and J gave up 5 bases, with 17 bases separating them. The germline CDR1 and CDR2 sequences are SGHAT and FQDESV (reference sequence). The CDR3 is made up of 15 amino acids. CDR3 region: CASSSPPARSETQYF. CDR3 bases: TGTGCCAGCAGCTCGCCGCCCGCGAGATCGGAGACCCAGTACTTC.

This clonotype was counted between two and nine times. The chain recombines TRBV19 with TRBJ2-1, with TRBD2 identical over 16 bases. With 7 bases clipped from V and 9 bases from J, the junction kept 6 bases outside the gene matches. The CDR3 extends over 15 amino acids. Germline V gives CDR1 LNHDA, CDR2 SQIVND (reference sequence). CDR3 sequence: CASKGLAGGPGEQFF. As DNA, the CDR3 is TGTGCCAGTAAGGGACTAGCGGGAGGGCCGGGTGAGCAGTTCTTC.

This clonotype came up many times. The rearrangement joins TRBV24-1 to TRBJ2-5; D gene unclear. V lost 6 bases and J lost 5, with 9 bases in between. CDR1 and CDR2 (germline): KGHDR, SFDVKD. The CDR3 is made up of 12 amino acids. CDR3 DNA sequence: TGTGCCACCAGTCCCGTCGGGGAGACCCAGTACTTC. It yields the protein CATSPVGETQYF.

This clonotype came up many times. The rearrangement joins TRBV7-9 to TRBJ1-1; 9 nucleotides line up with TRBD1. There are 15 residues in the CDR3. CDR1 SEHNR and CDR2 FQNEAQ come from the germline V gene (reference sequence). Trimming at V came to 1 base and at J to 3 bases, leaving 3 bases not matched to a gene. CDR3 bases: TGTGCCAGCAGCTTAGGGACAGGGGCTCACACTGAAGCTTTCTTT. Translated: CASSLGTGAHTEAFF.